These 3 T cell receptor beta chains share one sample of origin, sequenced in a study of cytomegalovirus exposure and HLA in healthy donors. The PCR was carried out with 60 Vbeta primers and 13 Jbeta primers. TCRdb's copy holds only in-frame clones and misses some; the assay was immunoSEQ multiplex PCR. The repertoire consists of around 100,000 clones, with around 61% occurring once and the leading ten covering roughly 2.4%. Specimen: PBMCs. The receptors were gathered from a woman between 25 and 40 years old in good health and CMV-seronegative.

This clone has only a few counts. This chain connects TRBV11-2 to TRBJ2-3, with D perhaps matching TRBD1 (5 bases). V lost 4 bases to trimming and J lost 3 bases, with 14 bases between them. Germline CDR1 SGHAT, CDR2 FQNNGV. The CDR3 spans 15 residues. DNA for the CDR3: TGTGCCAGCAGCTCATCTGCCCAGGGTACAGATACGCAGTATTTT. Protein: CASSSSAQGTDTQYF. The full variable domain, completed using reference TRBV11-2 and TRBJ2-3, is EAGVAQSPRYKIIEKRQSVAFWCNPISGHATLYWYQQILGQGPKLLIQFQNNGVVDDSQLPKDRFSAERLKGVDSTLKIQPAKLEDSAVYLCASSSSAQGTDTQYFGPGTRLTVL.

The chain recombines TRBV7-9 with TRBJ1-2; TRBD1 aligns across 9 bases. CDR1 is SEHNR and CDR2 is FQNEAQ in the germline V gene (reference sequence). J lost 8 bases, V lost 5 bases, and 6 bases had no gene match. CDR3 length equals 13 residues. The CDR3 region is CASSLQGAGGYTF. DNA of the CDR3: TGTGCCAGCAGCCTACAGGGGGCTGGGGGCTACACCTTC.

The CDR3 sequence: CASSAANTGELFF. The DNA for the CDR3 is TGTGCCAGCAGCGCCGCGAACACCGGGGAGCTGTTTTTT. The rearrangement uses TRBV9 and TRBJ2-2, with D unresolved. The ends were cut back, 3 bases at V and 0 bases at J, with 3 bases in the middle. The germline V gene encodes CDR1 SGDLS and CDR2 YYNGEE. The CDR3 is 13 amino acids.